One sample yielded the 21 T cell receptor beta chains listed below, sequenced in a study of blood T cell repertoires in COVID-19 (dated by TCRdb to 2020 to 2022). The method behind the library was the immunoSEQ multiplex PCR assay. Here the immuneACCESS table is served through TCRdb, limited to in-frame sequences with V and J called. Missing clones are a known gap in these copies; in checked studies unresolved V genes cover under half, and the rest lacks a known reason. The sample has approximately 240,000 clones on record, roughly three quarters of them singletons. The ten largest clones add up to approximately 4% of the sample. Sequencing was carried out using peripheral blood. Receptors originate from a woman between 35 and 50 years old with active or convalescent COVID-19.

The V gene is TRBV5-1, the J gene TRBJ2-1; TRBD1 agrees at 10 bases. Germline values: CDR1 SGHRS, CDR2 YFSETQ. This CDR3 is 17 amino acids long. J gave up 9 bases and V 2 bases, and 14 bases lay outside the gene matches. The CDR3 sequence is CASSLLLSGTGVPEQFF. CDR3 nucleotide sequence: TGCGCCAGCAGCTTACTACTTTCCGGGACAGGGGTACCTGAGCAGTTCTTC.

This clone has at least ten counts. The sample contains more than one DNA sequence encoding this CDR3. The V and J genes are TRBV7-2 and TRBJ2-7; 10 bases map to TRBD2. Germline assignment: CDR1 SGHTA and CDR2 FQGNSA. V was clipped by 8 bases and J by 2 bases; unmatched bases: 9. This CDR3 is 15 amino acids long. CDR3 protein: CASSRGSGGAYEQYF. The CDR3 bases are TGTGCCAGCTCGAGGGGGAGCGGGGGGGCCTACGAGCAGTACTTC.

V and J are TRBV10-3 and TRBJ1-1; TRBD1 aligns across 8 bases. Germline CDR1 ENHRY, CDR2 SYGVKD. The CDR3 length is 11 residues. Germline trimming cut 8 bases from V and 11 bases from J; bases unmatched to any gene: 7. CDR3 coding DNA: TGTGCCATCGGACAGGGCCGGCGGGCTTTCTTT. Protein: CAIGQGRRAFF.

V usage is TRBV4-2 and J usage is TRBJ1-6; 9 bases are shared with TRBD1. V shed 3 bases and J 6 bases; nucleotides not matched to a gene: 6. The CDR3 consists of 16 residues. CDR1 is LGHNA, CDR2 YNFKEQ, per germline. The CDR3 nucleotides read TGTGCCAGCAGCCAGAGCTGGGGACAGGGTAATTCACCCCTCCACTTT. The encoded protein is CASSQSWGQGNSPLHF.

J is TRBJ1-2 and V is TRBV5-1, with 7 bases that match TRBD1. The CDR3 sequence is 14 residues long. Germline V gene lookup returns CDR1 SGHRS and CDR2 YFSETQ. Losses at the gene ends were 5 bases for V and 3 bases for J; bases not matched to a gene: 7. The CDR3 bases are TGCGCCAGCAGACGTTCCGGACAGGACTATGGCTACACCTTC. As protein: CASRRSGQDYGYTF.

This sequence joins TRBV28 and TRBJ2-5; TRBD2 matches 12 bases. The V gene end was trimmed by 6 bases and the J gene end by 5 bases; junction bases not matched to a gene: 10. The CDR3 length is 16 residues. CDR1 MDHEN and CDR2 SYDVKM come from the germline V gene. CDR3 in DNA: TGTGCCAGCAGCCCGACTAGCGGGGGCTTGAGGGAGACCCAGTACTTC. Protein sequence: CASSPTSGGLRETQYF.

A few counts support this clone. This rearrangement joins TRBV10-1 to TRBJ2-2; TRBD2 matches 11 bases. The CDR3 sequence is 16 residues long. V shed 8 bases, J shed 6 bases, and the junction held 11 bases outside the gene matches. CDR1 WNHNN and CDR2 SYGVQD come from the germline V gene (reference sequence). The CDR3 DNA is TGCGCCAGCGCCCCCATAGCGGGGGGGCCCGCCGGGGAGCTGTTTTTT. Residues: CASAPIAGGPAGELFF.

This clone appeared once. The chain is built from TRBV5-1 and TRBJ2-2, with TRBD1 matching 7 bases. Germline CDR1 is SGHRS and CDR2 is YFSETQ. With 4 bases clipped from V and 6 bases from J, the junction kept 6 bases outside the gene matches. There are 14 residues in the CDR3. The CDR3 bases are TGCGCCAGCAGCGTGGGACAGAATTCCGGGGAGCTGTTTTTT. Encoded protein: CASSVGQNSGELFF.

The V gene is TRBV7-9, the J gene TRBJ1-2; no reliable D call. The V end lost 6 bases, the J end lost 5 bases, and 16 bases lay between the germline ends. The germline V gene encodes CDR1 SEHNR and CDR2 FQNEAQ (reference sequence). This CDR3 contains 14 residues. The CDR3 region has the DNA TGTGCCAGCAGGAAAGATGAGGTAGAATATGGCTACACCTTC. Translation: CASRKDEVEYGYTF.

The CDR3 nucleotides read TGTGCCTGTATTAAACCGGGACAGGGGAGAGATGGCTACACCTTC. Residues: CACIKPGQGRDGYTF. The chain joins TRBV30 to TRBJ1-2, with 10 bases fitting TRBD1. Germline-derived CDR1 and CDR2 are GTSNPN and SVGIG (reference sequence). V was clipped by 6 bases and J by 6 bases; unmatched bases: 13. The CDR3 length is 15 residues.

This rearrangement joins TRBV18 to TRBJ1-3, with D possibly matching TRBD1 (5 bases). Germline values: CDR1 KGHSH, CDR2 LQKENI. This CDR3 is 16 amino acids long. Trimming shortened V by 6 bases and J by 0 bases, and 15 bases separated the two germline ends. CDR3 bases: TGTGCCAGCTCCGAATTGGGGCCTAGCTCTGGAAACACCATATATTTT. It yields the protein CASSELGPSSGNTIYF. The full variable domain, completed using reference TRBV18 and TRBJ1-3, is NAGVMQNPRHLVRRRGQEARLRCSPMKGHSHVYWYRQLPEEGLKFMVYLQKENIIDESGMPKERFSAEFPKEGPSILRIQQVVRGDSAAYFCASSELGPSSGNTIYFGEGSWLTVV.

V and J are TRBV10-2 and TRBJ1-1, with unresolved D. V dropped 0 bases and J dropped 5 bases, with 19 bases sitting between them. Germline CDR1 WSHSY, CDR2 SAAADI. CDR3 length: 17 residues. CDR3 residues: CASSESPGTSRETEAFF. The CDR3 DNA reads TGCGCCAGCAGTGAGTCGCCGGGAACCTCAAGAGAAACTGAAGCTTTCTTT.

The chain employs TRBV5-8 and TRBJ1-5; D perhaps matches TRBD1 (5 bases). The V end lost 2 bases, the J end lost 3 bases, and 12 bases lay between the germline ends. The CDR3 totals 15 residues. Germline loops: CDR1 SGHTS, CDR2 YDEGEE. The CDR3 is CASSLAGLSNQPQHF. The CDR3 nucleotides read TGTGCCAGCAGCTTAGCAGGGCTCTCCAATCAGCCCCAGCATTTT. Based on the CDR3 plus reference TRBV5-8 and TRBJ1-5, the full variable domain is EAGVTQSPTHLIKTRGQQATLRCSPISGHTSVYWYQQALGLGLQFLLWYDEGEERNRGNFPPRFSGRQFPNYSSELNVNALELEDSALYLCASSLAGLSNQPQHFGDGTRLSIL.

The chain carries TRBV11-2 and TRBJ1-1; the D gene is possibly TRBD1 (6 bases). CDR3 length: 15 residues. The germline gives CDR1 SGHAT, CDR2 FQNNGV. V gave up 5 bases and J gave up 3 bases, with 16 bases separating them. The CDR3 coding sequence is TGTGCCAGCAGCCCACTGACAGGACCCTACACTGAAGCTTTCTTT. As protein: CASSPLTGPYTEAFF.

This sequence joins TRBV9 and TRBJ2-5; weak D call: TRBD2 (6 bases). This CDR3 contains 16 residues. Germline CDR1 SGDLS, CDR2 YYNGEE. Trimming removed 0 bases from V and 4 bases from J, with 16 bases in between. CDR3 amino acids: CASSVGGVGLLETQYF. In DNA, the CDR3 is TGTGCCAGCAGCGTAGGCGGGGTTGGCCTTTTAGAGACCCAGTACTTC.

Notes on this clone: Other DNA variants within this sample encode the same CDR3. The chain combines TRBV3-1 (or the pseudogene TRBV3-2) with TRBJ2-3; D gene ambiguous. Germline V gene sequence: CDR1 LGHDT, CDR2 YNNKEL (reference sequence). Trimming pared 1 base from V and 4 bases from J, leaving 3 bases between. The CDR3 is made up of 12 amino acids. The CDR3 coding sequence is TGTGCCAGCAGCCAAGTCTCAGATACGCAGTATTTT. Translated: CASSQVSDTQYF.

The CDR3 loop reads CASSYKVTVCNQPQHF. CDR3 nucleotides: TGTGCCAGCAGTTATAAGGTGACTGTCTGCAATCAGCCCCAGCATTTT. This chain uses TRBV6-2 or TRBV6-3 with TRBJ1-5; D ambiguous. Germline-derived CDR1 and CDR2 are MNHEY and SVGEGT. This CDR3 comprises 16 residues. Trimming cost V 3 bases and J 2 bases, with 14 bases left between them.

CDR3 region: CASSLEGGNTGELFF. CDR3 nucleotide sequence: TGTGCCAGCAGCTTAGAAGGCGGGAACACCGGGGAGCTGTTTTTT. The V call is TRBV11-1, the J call TRBJ2-2; no clear D. This CDR3 is 15 amino acids long. Trimming removed 1 base from V and 1 base from J, with 7 bases in between. Germline assignment: CDR1 SGHAT and CDR2 FQDESV (reference sequence).

This clone was counted only a few times. This sequence joins TRBV28 and TRBJ1-4, with 7 bases identical to TRBD1. CDR1 is MDHEN and CDR2 is SYDVKM in the germline V gene. CDR3 length equals 16 residues. The V and J ends lost 3 bases and 1 base, in that order; junction bases with no gene match: 5. The CDR3 loop is CASSFLHRGTNEKLFF. The DNA of the CDR3 is TGTGCCAGCAGTTTCCTTCACAGGGGAACTAATGAAAAACTGTTTTTT.

The chain links TRBV5-4 to TRBJ1-1, with TRBD1 identical over 8 bases. The CDR3 is 15 amino acids. Trimming cost V 0 bases and J 3 bases; bases outside gene matches: 4. Germline assignment: CDR1 SGHNT and CDR2 YYREEE (reference sequence). In DNA form, the CDR3 reads TGTGCCAGCAGCTTGGAGGCACAGGGGGACACTGAAGCTTTCTTT. Translated: CASSLEAQGDTEAFF.

This clone has more than one count but fewer than ten. This chain uses TRBV3-1 (or the pseudogene TRBV3-2) with TRBJ2-7; weak D call: TRBD2 (6 bases). Germline CDR1 LGHDT, CDR2 YNNKEL (reference sequence). The V gene lost 1 base and the J gene lost 7 bases, with 11 bases spanning the gap. The CDR3 is 13 residues long. The chain's CDR3 is CASSQAAGREQYF. CDR3 nucleotide sequence: TGTGCCAGCAGCCAAGCGGCGGGGCGAGAGCAGTACTTC.